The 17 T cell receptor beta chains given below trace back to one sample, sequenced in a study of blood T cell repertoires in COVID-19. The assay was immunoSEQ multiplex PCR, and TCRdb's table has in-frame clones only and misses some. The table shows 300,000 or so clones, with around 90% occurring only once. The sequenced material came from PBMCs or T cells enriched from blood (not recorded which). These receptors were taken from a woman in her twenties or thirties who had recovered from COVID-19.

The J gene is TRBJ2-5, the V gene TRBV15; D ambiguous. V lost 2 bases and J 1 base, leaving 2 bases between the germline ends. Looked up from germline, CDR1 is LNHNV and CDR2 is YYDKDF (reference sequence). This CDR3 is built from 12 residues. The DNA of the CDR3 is TGTGCCACCAGCAGACGCCAAGAGACCCAGTACTTC. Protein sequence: CATSRRQETQYF. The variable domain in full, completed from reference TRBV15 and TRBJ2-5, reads DAMVIQNPRYQVTQFGKPVTLSCSQTLNHNVMYWYQQKSSQAPKLLFHYYDKDFNNEADTPDNFQSRRPNTSFCFLDIRSPGLGDTAMYLCATSRRQETQYFGPGTRLLVL.

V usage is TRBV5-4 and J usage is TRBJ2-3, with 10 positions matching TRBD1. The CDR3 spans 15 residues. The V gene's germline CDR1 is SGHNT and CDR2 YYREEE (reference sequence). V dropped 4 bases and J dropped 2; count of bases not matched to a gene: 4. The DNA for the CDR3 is TGTGCCAGCAGCCGGGACAGGGGTGCCACAGATACGCAGTATTTT. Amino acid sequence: CASSRDRGATDTQYF. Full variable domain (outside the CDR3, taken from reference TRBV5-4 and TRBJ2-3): ETGVTQSPTHLIKTRGQQVTLRCSSQSGHNTVSWYQQALGQGPQFIFQYYREEENGRGNFPPRFSGLQFPNYSSELNVNALELDDSALYLCASSRDRGATDTQYFGPGTRLTVL.

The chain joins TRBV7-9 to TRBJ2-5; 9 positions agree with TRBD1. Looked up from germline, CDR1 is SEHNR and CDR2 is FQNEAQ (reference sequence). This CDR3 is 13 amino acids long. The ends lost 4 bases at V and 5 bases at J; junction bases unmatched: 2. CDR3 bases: TGTGCCAGCAGCTGGGGGACAGGGGAGACCCAGTACTTC. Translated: CASSWGTGETQYF.

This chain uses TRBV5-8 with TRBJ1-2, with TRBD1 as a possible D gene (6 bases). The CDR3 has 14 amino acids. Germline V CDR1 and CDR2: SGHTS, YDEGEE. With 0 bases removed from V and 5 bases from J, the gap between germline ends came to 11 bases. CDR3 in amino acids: CASSLGDKPYGYTF. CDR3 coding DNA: TGTGCCAGCAGCTTGGGGGACAAGCCGTATGGCTACACCTTC.

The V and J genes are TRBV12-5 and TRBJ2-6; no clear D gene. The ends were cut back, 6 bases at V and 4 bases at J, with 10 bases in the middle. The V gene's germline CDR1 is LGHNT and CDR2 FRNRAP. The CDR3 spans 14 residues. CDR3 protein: CASGGVVGANVLTF. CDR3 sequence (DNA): TGTGCTAGTGGAGGAGTCGTGGGGGCCAACGTCCTGACTTTC. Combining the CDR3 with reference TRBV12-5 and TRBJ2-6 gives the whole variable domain DARVTQTPRHKVTEMGQEVTMRCQPILGHNTVFWYRQTMMQGLELLAYFRNRAPLDDSGMPKDRFSAEMPDATLATLKIQPSEPRDSAVYFCASGGVVGANVLTFGAGSRLTVL.

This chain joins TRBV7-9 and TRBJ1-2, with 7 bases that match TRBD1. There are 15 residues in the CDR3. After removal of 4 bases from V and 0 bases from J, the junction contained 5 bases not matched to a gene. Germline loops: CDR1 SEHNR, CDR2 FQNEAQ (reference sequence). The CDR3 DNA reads TGTGCCAGCAGCTCCCAGGGGGGAGCTAACTATGGCTACACCTTC. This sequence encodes CASSSQGGANYGYTF.

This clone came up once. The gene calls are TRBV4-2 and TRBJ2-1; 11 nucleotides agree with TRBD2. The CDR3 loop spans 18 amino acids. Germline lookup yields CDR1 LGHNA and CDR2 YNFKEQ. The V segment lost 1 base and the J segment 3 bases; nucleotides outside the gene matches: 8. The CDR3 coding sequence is TGTGCCAGCAGCCAAGTAGCGAGTAGCGGGGGGGACTACAATGAGCAGTTCTTC. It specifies CASSQVASSGGDYNEQFF.

CDR3 in amino acids: CASSLRGAGTEAFF. CDR3 nucleotides: TGTGCCAGCAGCTTACGGGGGGCAGGCACTGAAGCTTTCTTT. The chain recombines TRBV7-8 with TRBJ1-1; perhaps TRBD1 as D (6 bases). Trimming shortened V by 2 bases and J by 4 bases, and 11 bases separated the two germline ends. The length of the CDR3 is 14 residues. Germline assignment: CDR1 SGHVS and CDR2 FQNEAQ.

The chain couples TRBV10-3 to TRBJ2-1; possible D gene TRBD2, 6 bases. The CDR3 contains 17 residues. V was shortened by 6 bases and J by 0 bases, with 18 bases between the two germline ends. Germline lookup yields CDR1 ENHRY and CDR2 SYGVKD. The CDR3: CAISDPPRDSSYNEQFF. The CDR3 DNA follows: TGTGCCATCAGCGACCCGCCCCGGGACTCCTCCTACAATGAGCAGTTCTTC.

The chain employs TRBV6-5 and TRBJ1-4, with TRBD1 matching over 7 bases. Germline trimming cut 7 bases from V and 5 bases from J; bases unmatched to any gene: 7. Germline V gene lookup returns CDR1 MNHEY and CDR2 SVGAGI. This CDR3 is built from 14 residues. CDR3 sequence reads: CASNPQGKNEKLFF. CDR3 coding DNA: TGTGCCAGCAATCCACAGGGGAAGAATGAAAAACTGTTTTTT.

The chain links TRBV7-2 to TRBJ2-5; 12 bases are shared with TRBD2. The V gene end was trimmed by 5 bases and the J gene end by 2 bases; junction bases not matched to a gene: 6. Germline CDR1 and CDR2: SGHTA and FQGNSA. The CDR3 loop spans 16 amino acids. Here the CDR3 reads CASSVRGTSGQETQYF. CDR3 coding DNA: TGTGCCAGCAGCGTACGGGGGACTAGCGGGCAAGAGACCCAGTACTTC.

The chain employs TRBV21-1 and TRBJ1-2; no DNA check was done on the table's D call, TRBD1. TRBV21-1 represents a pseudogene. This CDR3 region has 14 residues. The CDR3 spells CASSPRQPNYGYTF. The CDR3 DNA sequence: TGTGCCAGCAGCCCTCGACAGCCTAACTATGGCTACACCTTC.

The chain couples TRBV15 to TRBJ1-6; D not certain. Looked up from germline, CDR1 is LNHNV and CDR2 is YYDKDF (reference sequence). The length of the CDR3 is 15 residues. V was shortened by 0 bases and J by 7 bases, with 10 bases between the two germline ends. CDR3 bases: TGTGCCACCAGCAGAGATATTGGGCTCAATTCACCCCTCCACTTT. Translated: CATSRDIGLNSPLHF. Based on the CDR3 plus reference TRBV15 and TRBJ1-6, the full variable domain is DAMVIQNPRYQVTQFGKPVTLSCSQTLNHNVMYWYQQKSSQAPKLLFHYYDKDFNNEADTPDNFQSRRPNTSFCFLDIRSPGLGDTAMYLCATSRDIGLNSPLHFGNGTRLTVT.

The chain's CDR3 is CASSRGLGASGNTIYF. Written as DNA, the CDR3 is TGTGCCAGTAGTCGCGGACTGGGGGCATCTGGAAACACCATATATTTT. The gene calls are TRBV19 and TRBJ1-3, with a tentative D call TRBD1 (6 bases). The CDR3 has 16 residues. CDR1 is LNHDA, CDR2 SQIVND, per germline (reference sequence). V was trimmed by 5 bases and J by 1 base, leaving 15 bases between them.

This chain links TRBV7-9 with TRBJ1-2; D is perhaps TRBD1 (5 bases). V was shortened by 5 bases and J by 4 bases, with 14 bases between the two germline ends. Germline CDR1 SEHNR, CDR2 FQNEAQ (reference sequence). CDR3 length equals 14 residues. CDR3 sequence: CASSTQGASYGYTF. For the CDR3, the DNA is TGTGCCAGCAGCACACAAGGGGCGTCCTATGGCTACACCTTC.

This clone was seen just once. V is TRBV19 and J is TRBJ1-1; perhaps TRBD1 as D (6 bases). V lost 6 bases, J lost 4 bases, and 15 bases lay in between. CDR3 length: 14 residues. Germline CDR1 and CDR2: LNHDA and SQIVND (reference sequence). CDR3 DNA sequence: TGTGCCAGTAGCCTACAGGGTCACGGCACTGAAGCTTTCTTT. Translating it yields CASSLQGHGTEAFF.

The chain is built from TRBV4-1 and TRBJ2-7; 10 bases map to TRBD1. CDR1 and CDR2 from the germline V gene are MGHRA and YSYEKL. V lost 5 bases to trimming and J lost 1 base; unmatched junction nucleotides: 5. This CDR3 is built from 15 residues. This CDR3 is CASSSRQGASYEQYF. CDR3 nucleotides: TGCGCCAGCAGCTCTAGACAGGGGGCATCCTACGAGCAGTACTTC.